This T cell receptor beta chain was found in a study of T cells in Graves' hyperthyroidism and ophthalmopathy. Researchers took RNA transcripts and amplified the TCR beta CDR3 regions from them. HTBI primers were employed in a first-round RT-PCR of the TCR CDR3. In TCRdb, the multiplex PCR reads were re-called with MiXCR into one record per CDR3 protein. The sample lists about 640,000 distinct CDR3 sequences; around 21% were seen once. The CDR3 length is 15 residues. Germline V gives CDR1 MDHEN, CDR2 SYDVKM. After removal of 8 bases from V and 6 bases from J, the junction contained 11 bases not matched to a gene. The sample holds many counts of this clonotype.

Sequenced material: blood. The rearrangement links TRBV28 to TRBJ2-7, with TRBD2 matching over 12 bases. The receptor comes from a man aged 30 to 45 with Graves' ophthalmopathy. In nucleotides, the CDR3 is TGTGCCAGCGGCACGACTAGCGGGAGAACTCGCGAGCAGTACTTC. Its translation: CASGTTSGRTREQYF.